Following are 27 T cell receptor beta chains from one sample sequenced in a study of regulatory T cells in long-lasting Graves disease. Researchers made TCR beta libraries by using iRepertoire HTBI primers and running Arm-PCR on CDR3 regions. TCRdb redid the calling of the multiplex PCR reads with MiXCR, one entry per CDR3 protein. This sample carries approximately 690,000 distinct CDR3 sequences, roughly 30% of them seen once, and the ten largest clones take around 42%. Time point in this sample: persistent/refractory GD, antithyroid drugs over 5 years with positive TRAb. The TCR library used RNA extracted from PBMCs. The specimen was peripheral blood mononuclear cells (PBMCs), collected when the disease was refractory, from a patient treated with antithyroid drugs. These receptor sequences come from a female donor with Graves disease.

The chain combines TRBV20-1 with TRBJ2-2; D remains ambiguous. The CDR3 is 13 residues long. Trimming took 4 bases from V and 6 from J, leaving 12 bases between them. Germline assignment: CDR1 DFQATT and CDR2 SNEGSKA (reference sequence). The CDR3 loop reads CSANFTESGELFF. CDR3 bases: TGCAGTGCTAACTTCACAGAGTCCGGGGAGCTGTTTTTT.

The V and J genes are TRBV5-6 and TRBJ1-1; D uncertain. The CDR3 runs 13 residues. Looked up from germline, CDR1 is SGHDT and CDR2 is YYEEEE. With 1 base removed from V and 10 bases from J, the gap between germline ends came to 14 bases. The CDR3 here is CASSLSGPSGAFF. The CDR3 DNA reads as TGTGCCAGCAGCTTGTCTGGGCCGAGCGGAGCTTTCTTT.

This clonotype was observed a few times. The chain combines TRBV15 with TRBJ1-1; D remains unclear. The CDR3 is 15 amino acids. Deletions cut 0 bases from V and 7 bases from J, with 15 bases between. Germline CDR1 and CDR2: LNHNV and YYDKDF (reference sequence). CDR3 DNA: TGTGCCACCAGCAGAGATCTAAGTAGGGTTAGTGAAGCTTTCTTT. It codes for CATSRDLSRVSEAFF.

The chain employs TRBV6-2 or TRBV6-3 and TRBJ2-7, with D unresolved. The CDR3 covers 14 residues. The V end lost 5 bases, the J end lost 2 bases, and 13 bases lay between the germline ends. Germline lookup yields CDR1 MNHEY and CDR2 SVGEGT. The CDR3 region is CASSAGDGPYEQYF. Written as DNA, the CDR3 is TGTGCCAGCAGTGCTGGGGATGGCCCCTACGAGCAGTACTTC.

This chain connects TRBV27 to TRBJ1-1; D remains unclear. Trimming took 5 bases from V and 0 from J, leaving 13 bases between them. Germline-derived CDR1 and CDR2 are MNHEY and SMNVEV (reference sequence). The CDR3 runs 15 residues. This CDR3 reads CASSPPRRMNTEAFF. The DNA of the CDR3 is TGTGCCAGCAGTCCCCCCCGACGGATGAACACTGAAGCTTTCTTT.

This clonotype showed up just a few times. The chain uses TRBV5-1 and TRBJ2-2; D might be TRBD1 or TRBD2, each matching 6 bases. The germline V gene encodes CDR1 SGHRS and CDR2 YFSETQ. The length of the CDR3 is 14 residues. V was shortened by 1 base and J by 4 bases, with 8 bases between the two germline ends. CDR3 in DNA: TGCGCCAGCAGCTTGCCGGGGGCCACCGGGGAGCTGTTTTTT. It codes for CASSLPGATGELFF.

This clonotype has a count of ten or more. The CDR3 nucleotides read TGTGCCAGCAGGACAGGGTATAATCAGCCCCAGCATTTT. It is translated as CASRTGYNQPQHF. The chain joins TRBV2 to TRBJ1-5, with TRBD1 identical over 7 bases. V lost 6 bases and J lost 4; bases outside the gene matches: 3. The CDR3 consists of 13 residues. Germline V gene sequence: CDR1 SNHLY, CDR2 FYNNEI. Using reference TRBV2 and TRBJ1-5 for the parts outside the CDR3, the full variable domain is EPEVTQTPSHQVTQMGQEVILRCVPISNHLYFYWYRQILGQKVEFLVSFYNNEISEKSEIFDDQFSVERPDGSNFTLKIRSTKLEDSAMYFCASRTGYNQPQHFGDGTRLSIL.

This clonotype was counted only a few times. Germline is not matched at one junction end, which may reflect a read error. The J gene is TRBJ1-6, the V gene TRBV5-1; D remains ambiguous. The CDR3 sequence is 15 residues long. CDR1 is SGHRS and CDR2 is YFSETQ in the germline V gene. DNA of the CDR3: TGCGCCAGCAGCACCCTCGAGGGAGTTAATTCACTCCTCCACTTT. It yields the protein CASSTLEGVNSLLHF.

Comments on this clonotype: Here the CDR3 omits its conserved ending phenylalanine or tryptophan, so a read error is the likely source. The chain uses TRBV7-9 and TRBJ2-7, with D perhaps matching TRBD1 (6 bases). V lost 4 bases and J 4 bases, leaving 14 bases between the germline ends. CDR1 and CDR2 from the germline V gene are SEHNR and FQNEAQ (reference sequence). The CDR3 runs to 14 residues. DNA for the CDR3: TGTGCCAGCAGCTCCCCGCAGGGGTGGTACGAGCAGTACTTG. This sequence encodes CASSSPQGWYEQYL.

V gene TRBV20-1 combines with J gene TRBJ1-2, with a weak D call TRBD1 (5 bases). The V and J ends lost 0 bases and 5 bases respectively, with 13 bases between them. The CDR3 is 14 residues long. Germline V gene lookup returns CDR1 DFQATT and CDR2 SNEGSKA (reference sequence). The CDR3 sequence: CSARDGATPYGYTF. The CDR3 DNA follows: TGCAGTGCTAGAGATGGGGCGACCCCTTATGGCTACACCTTC.

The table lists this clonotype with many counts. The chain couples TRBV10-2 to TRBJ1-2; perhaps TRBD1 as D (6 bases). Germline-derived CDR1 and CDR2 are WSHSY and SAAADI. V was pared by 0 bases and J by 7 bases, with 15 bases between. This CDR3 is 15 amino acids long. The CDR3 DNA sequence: TGCGCCAGCAGTGAGTCAGGGGGGGCAGGCCGTGGCTACACCTTC. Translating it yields CASSESGGAGRGYTF.

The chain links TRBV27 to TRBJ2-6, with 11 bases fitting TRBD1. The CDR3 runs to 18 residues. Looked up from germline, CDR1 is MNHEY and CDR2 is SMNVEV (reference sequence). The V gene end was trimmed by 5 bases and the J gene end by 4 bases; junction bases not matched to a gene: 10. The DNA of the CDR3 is TGTGCCAGCAGTGGGCCGGGACAGGGGGTCCCCGGGGCCAACGTCCTGACTTTC. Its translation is CASSGPGQGVPGANVLTF.

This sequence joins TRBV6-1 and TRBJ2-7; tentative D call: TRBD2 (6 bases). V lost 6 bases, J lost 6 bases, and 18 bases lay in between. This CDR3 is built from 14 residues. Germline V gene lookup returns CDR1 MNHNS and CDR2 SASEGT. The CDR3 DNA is TGTGCCAGCAGGCTCGGTGGGGGGAGAGGCGAGCAGTACTTC. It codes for CASRLGGGRGEQYF.

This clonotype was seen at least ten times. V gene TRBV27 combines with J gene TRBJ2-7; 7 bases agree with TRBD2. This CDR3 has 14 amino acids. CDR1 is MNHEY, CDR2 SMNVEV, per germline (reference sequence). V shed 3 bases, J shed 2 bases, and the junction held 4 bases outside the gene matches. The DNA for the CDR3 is TGTGCCAGCAGTTTTGGTGCGGGAGCCTACGAGCAGTACTTC. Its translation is CASSFGAGAYEQYF.

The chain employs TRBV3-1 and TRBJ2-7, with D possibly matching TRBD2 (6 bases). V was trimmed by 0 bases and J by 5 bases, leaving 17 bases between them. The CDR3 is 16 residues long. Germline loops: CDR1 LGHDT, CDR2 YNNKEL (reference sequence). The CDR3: CASSQDLASAPHEQYF. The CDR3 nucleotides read TGTGCCAGCAGCCAAGATCTGGCTAGCGCCCCTCACGAGCAGTACTTC.

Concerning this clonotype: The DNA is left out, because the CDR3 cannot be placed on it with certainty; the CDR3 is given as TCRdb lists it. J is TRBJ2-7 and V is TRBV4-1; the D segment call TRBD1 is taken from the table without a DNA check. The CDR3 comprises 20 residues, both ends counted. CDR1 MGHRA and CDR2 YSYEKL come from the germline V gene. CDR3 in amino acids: CASSQDRRAGRGGISYEQYF.

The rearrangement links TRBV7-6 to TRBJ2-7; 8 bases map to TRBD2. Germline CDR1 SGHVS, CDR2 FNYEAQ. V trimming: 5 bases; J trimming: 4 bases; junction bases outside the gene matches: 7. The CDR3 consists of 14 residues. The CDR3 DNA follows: TGTGCCAGCAGCCTAGAGCGGGGGCAGTACGAGCAGTACTTC. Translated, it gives CASSLERGQYEQYF.

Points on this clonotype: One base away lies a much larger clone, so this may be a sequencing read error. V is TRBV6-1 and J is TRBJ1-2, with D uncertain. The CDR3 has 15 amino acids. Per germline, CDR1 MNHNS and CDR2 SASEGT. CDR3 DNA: TGTGTCAGCACCTATGCTCCCGGGGCTAACTATGGCTACACCTTC. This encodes CVSTYAPGANYGYTF.

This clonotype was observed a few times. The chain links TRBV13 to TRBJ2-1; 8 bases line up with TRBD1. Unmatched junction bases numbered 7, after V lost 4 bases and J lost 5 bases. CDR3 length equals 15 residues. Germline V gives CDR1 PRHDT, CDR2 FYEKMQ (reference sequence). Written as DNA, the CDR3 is TGTGCCAGCAGCTATGGACAGGGAAGCAACAATGAGCAGTTCTTC. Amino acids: CASSYGQGSNNEQFF.

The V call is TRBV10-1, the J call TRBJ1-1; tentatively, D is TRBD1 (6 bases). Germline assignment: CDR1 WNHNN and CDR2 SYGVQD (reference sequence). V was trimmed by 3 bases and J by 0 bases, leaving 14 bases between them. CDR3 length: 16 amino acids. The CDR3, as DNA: TGCGCCAGCAGTGAACTCCTGGACAGTATGAACACTGAAGCTTTCTTT. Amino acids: CASSELLDSMNTEAFF.

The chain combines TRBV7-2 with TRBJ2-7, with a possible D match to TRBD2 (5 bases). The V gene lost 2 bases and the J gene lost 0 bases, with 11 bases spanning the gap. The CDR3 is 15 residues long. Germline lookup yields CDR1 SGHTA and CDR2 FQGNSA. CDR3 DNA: TGTGCCAGCAGCTTACCGGACTTAAGCTCCTACGAGCAGTACTTC. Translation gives CASSLPDLSSYEQYF.

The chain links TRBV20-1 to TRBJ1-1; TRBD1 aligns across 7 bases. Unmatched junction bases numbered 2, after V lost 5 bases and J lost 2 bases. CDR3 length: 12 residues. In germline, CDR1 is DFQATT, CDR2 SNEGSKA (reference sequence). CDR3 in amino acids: CSAWDSNTEAFF. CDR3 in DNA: TGCAGTGCTTGGGACAGTAACACTGAAGCTTTCTTT.

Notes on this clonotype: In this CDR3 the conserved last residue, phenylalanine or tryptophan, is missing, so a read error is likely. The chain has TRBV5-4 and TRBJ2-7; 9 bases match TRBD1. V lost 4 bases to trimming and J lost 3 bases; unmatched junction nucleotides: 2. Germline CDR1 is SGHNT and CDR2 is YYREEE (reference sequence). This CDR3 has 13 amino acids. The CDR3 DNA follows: TGTGCCAGCAGCCGGGACAGGGTCTACGAGCAGTACCTC. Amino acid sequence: CASSRDRVYEQYL.

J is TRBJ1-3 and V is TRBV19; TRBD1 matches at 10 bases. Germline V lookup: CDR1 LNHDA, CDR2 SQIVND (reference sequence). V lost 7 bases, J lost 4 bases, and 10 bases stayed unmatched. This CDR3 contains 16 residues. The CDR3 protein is CASTPGTGEAGNTIYF. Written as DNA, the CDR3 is TGTGCCAGTACCCCCGGGACAGGGGAGGCAGGAAACACCATATATTTT.

This CDR3 reads CASKRDSLTSSSYNEQFF. In DNA, the CDR3 is TGTGCCAGCAAGCGGGACTCCCTCACCTCCAGCTCCTACAATGAGCAGTTCTTC. The rearrangement uses TRBV6-2 or TRBV6-3 and TRBJ2-1, with 7 bases matching TRBD2. V dropped 7 bases and J dropped 0; count of bases not matched to a gene: 15. Germline V gene sequence: CDR1 MNHEY, CDR2 SVGEGT. There are 18 residues in the CDR3.

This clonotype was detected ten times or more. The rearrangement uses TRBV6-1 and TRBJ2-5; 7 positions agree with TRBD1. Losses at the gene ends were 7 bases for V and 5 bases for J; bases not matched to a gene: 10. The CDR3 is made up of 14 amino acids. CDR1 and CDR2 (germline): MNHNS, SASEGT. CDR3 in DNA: TGTGCCAGCACGCAGGGGGAAAGCTTCGAGACCCAGTACTTC. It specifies CASTQGESFETQYF.

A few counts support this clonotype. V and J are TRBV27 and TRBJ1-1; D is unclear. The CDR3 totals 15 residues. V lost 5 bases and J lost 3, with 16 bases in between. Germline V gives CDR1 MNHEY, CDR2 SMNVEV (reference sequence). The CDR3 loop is CASSPSTPLDTEAFF. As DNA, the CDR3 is TGTGCCAGCAGTCCGTCGACACCGTTGGACACTGAAGCTTTCTTT.